This passage covers 22 T cell receptor beta chains from one sample sequenced in a study of T-cell reconstitution after alpha-beta-depleted transplantation in children. A library of TCRbeta sequences, prepared with unique molecular identifiers, was generated. TCRdb itself ran the PCR reads through MiXCR, one entry per CDR3 protein. The data show roughly 300,000 distinct CDR3 sequences, about 9.4% seen once. Sequences were derived from PBMCs from the stem cell graft donor, sampled from the stem cell graft. The origin of the receptors is a human donor who donated a stem cell graft to a child with acute lymphoblastic leukemia.

This chain links TRBV5-1 with TRBJ2-4, with TRBD2 matching 9 bases. The CDR3 is made up of 15 amino acids. The trim removed 0 bases at V and 6 bases at J, leaving 4 bases unmatched. The V gene's germline CDR1 is SGHRS and CDR2 YFSETQ. CDR3 region: CASSLGTSEGNIQYF. The DNA of the CDR3 is TGCGCCAGCAGCTTGGGGACTAGCGAGGGAAACATTCAGTACTTC.

In this sample, this clonotype turned up a few times. The chain employs TRBV5-1 and TRBJ2-7; D perhaps matches TRBD1 (6 bases). Looked up from germline, CDR1 is SGHRS and CDR2 is YFSETQ. V was pared by 4 bases and J by 6 bases, with 17 bases between. This CDR3 has 14 amino acids. CDR3 in DNA: TGCGCCAGCAGCCCTCACAGGGAACGGGGCGAGCAGTACTTC. It is translated as CASSPHRERGEQYF.

This clonotype has a handful of counts. V usage is TRBV5-1 and J usage is TRBJ2-3, with D maybe TRBD2 (6 bases). Trimming stripped 4 bases from V and 6 bases from J, with 18 bases between. Per germline, CDR1 SGHRS and CDR2 YFSETQ. This CDR3 contains 15 residues. The CDR3 protein is CASSTDRPGVDTQYF. CDR3 DNA sequence: TGCGCCAGCAGCACCGACCGGCCGGGAGTCGATACGCAGTATTTT.

This clonotype was detected only a few times. This chain connects TRBV14 to TRBJ1-2, with TRBD1 matching 9 bases. CDR1 SGHDN and CDR2 FVKESK come from the germline V gene. This CDR3 region has 18 residues. J was trimmed by 2 bases and V by 3 bases; bases with no gene match: 13. The CDR3 sequence is CASSHGGPGTGSNYGYTF. CDR3 coding DNA: TGTGCCAGCAGCCATGGGGGCCCCGGGACAGGGAGCAACTATGGCTACACCTTC.

This clonotype has a handful of counts. The chain joins TRBV20-1 to TRBJ2-2; D unresolved. V gave up 3 bases and J gave up 5 bases, with 7 bases separating them. CDR1 is DFQATT and CDR2 is SNEGSKA in the germline V gene (reference sequence). This CDR3 has 12 amino acids. CDR3 residues: CSARPLTGELFF. The CDR3 nucleotides read TGCAGTGCTAGGCCCCTAACCGGGGAGCTGTTTTTT.

V and J are TRBV19 and TRBJ1-2; D unresolved. CDR1 LNHDA and CDR2 SQIVND come from the germline V gene (reference sequence). The ends were cut back, 3 bases at V and 5 bases at J, with 10 bases in the middle. There are 13 residues in the CDR3. CDR3 sequence reads: CASSILEGYGYTF. The CDR3, as DNA: TGTGCCAGTAGTATTTTGGAAGGGTATGGCTACACCTTC.

This clonotype was seen many times. V gene TRBV7-9 combines with J gene TRBJ1-2, with 7 bases that match TRBD1. The CDR3 loop spans 16 amino acids. CDR1 is SEHNR, CDR2 FQNEAQ, per germline (reference sequence). Unmatched junction bases numbered 7, after V lost 3 bases and J lost 0 bases. CDR3 protein: CASSLGQPLTNYGYTF. The CDR3 bases are TGTGCCAGCAGCTTGGGACAGCCCTTAACTAACTATGGCTACACCTTC.

This sequence joins TRBV2 and TRBJ2-2, with 7 nucleotides matching TRBD2. Trimming cost V 0 bases and J 0 bases; bases outside gene matches: 7. Germline CDR1 and CDR2: SNHLY and FYNNEI. The length of the CDR3 is 18 residues. The CDR3 is CASSEAWREIANTGELFF. DNA of the CDR3: TGTGCCAGCAGTGAAGCTTGGCGGGAGATCGCGAACACCGGGGAGCTGTTTTTT.

This chain links TRBV6-5 with TRBJ2-7; D is ambiguous. The CDR3 length is 17 residues. The germline V gene encodes CDR1 MNHEY and CDR2 SVGAGI. V dropped 2 bases and J dropped 4 bases, with 21 bases sitting between them. CDR3 amino acids: CASSYRNEVFRPYEQYF. CDR3 nucleotide sequence: TGTGCCAGCAGTTACCGGAATGAAGTTTTTAGACCATACGAGCAGTACTTC.

This clonotype has only a few counts. CDR3 protein: CASSQDPGSGQYFPPYF. CDR3 bases: TGCGCCAGCAGCCAAGACCCGGGTTCCGGACAATATTTCCCCCCGTACTTC. The chain joins TRBV4-1 to TRBJ2-7; perhaps TRBD1 as D (5 bases). V was cut by 0 bases and J by 12 bases, with 27 bases left in between. The CDR3 extends over 17 amino acids. The germline V gene has CDR1 MGHRA and CDR2 YSYEKL.

This clonotype occurred a few times. The chain recombines TRBV7-6 with TRBJ2-7; perhaps D is TRBD1 or TRBD2 (5 bases each). This CDR3 region has 14 residues. Germline CDR1 SGHVS, CDR2 FNYEAQ. With 0 bases removed from V and 4 bases from J, the gap between germline ends came to 10 bases. CDR3 region: CASSLAGDGYEQYF. Written as DNA, the CDR3 is TGTGCCAGCAGCTTAGCGGGGGACGGGTACGAGCAGTACTTC.

The table lists this clonotype with a count of one. The chain joins TRBV3-1 to TRBJ2-7; 13 positions match TRBD2. V dropped 11 bases and J dropped 6; count of bases not matched to a gene: 22. This CDR3 is 18 amino acids long. The germline V gene has CDR1 LGHDT and CDR2 YNNKEL (reference sequence). The CDR3 DNA reads TGTGCCCTCTGCCCCCATTCCTTCGGGACTAGCGGGATGGGCGAGCAGTACTTC. This gives the protein CALCPHSFGTSGMGEQYF.

The rearrangement uses TRBV5-1 and TRBJ1-5; the D is unclear. Deletions cut 0 bases from V and 1 base from J, with 8 bases between. The CDR3 covers 15 residues. The germline V gene has CDR1 SGHRS and CDR2 YFSETQ. This CDR3 reads CASSLAPGSNQPQHF. CDR3 DNA: TGCGCCAGCAGCTTGGCCCCGGGCAGCAATCAGCCCCAGCATTTT. The full variable domain, completed using reference TRBV5-1 and TRBJ1-5, is KAGVTQTPRYLIKTRGQQVTLSCSPISGHRSVSWYQQTPGQGLQFLFEYFSETQRNKGNFPGRFSGRQFSNSRSEMNVSTLELGDSALYLCASSLAPGSNQPQHFGDGTRLSIL.

This chain links TRBV5-1 with TRBJ2-1; TRBD2 aligns across 11 bases. CDR1 and CDR2 (germline): SGHRS, YFSETQ. V gave up 0 bases and J gave up 12 bases; unmatched junction bases: 8. The CDR3 has 15 residues. As DNA, the CDR3 is TGCGCCAGCAGCTTGGCTCCACTAGCGGGAGAGGGGCAGTTCTTC. Its translation: CASSLAPLAGEGQFF.

This chain links TRBV29-1 with TRBJ2-7; D ambiguous. This CDR3 contains 13 residues. With 4 bases removed from V and 3 bases from J, the gap between germline ends came to 13 bases. The germline V gene encodes CDR1 SQVTM and CDR2 ANQGSEA. The CDR3 region is CSVVLLMSYEQYF. The CDR3 nucleotides are TGCAGCGTTGTACTTTTGATGAGCTACGAGCAGTACTTC.

The rearrangement uses TRBV27 and TRBJ1-2; TRBD1 might be the D (6 bases). Germline values: CDR1 MNHEY, CDR2 SMNVEV (reference sequence). The V gene lost 3 bases and the J gene lost 6 bases, with 17 bases spanning the gap. The CDR3 is 15 amino acids. CDR3 region: CASSFLSRGQDGYTF. The CDR3 DNA is TGTGCCAGCAGTTTCCTCTCCCGGGGGCAAGATGGCTACACCTTC.

This clonotype turned up a few times. The chain carries TRBV24-1 and TRBJ2-1, with TRBD1 identical over 9 bases. Germline V gene sequence: CDR1 KGHDR, CDR2 SFDVKD. The junction had 6 bases not matched to a gene; V was cut back by 4 bases and J by 0 bases. The CDR3 totals 17 residues. CDR3 in amino acids: CATSDPGTGTSYNEQFF. For the CDR3, the DNA is TGTGCCACCAGTGACCCCGGGACAGGGACCTCCTACAATGAGCAGTTCTTC.

This clonotype was seen more than once but under ten times. V gene TRBV19 combines with J gene TRBJ2-5; 10 positions agree with TRBD2. CDR1 LNHDA and CDR2 SQIVND come from the germline V gene (reference sequence). Trimming cost V 1 base and J 1 base; bases outside gene matches: 3. CDR3 size: 16 residues. CDR3 DNA: TGTGCCAGTAGTATAGCAAGGACTAGCGGCCAAGAGACCCAGTACTTC. Translating it yields CASSIARTSGQETQYF.

This clonotype was picked up many times. The rearrangement joins TRBV5-1 to TRBJ2-7, with a weak D call TRBD2 (5 bases). Trimming removed 2 bases from V and 2 bases from J, with 8 bases in between. CDR1 is SGHRS, CDR2 YFSETQ, per germline. This CDR3 is built from 13 residues. CDR3 protein: CASSFGKPYEQYF. The CDR3 DNA follows: TGCGCCAGCAGCTTCGGGAAGCCCTACGAGCAGTACTTC.

The genes are TRBV12-3 or TRBV12-4 and TRBJ2-5; D is uncertain. V lost 8 bases to trimming and J lost 7 bases, with 26 bases between them. The CDR3 totals 16 residues. The CDR3 DNA is TGTGCCAGCCAAACCCCCCCTTTTGTCTTGTTGGTGACCCAGTACTTC. Translating gives CASQTPPFVLLVTQYF.

This clonotype has ten or more counts. This sequence joins TRBV27 and TRBJ2-5, with 8 bases matching TRBD2. There are 15 residues in the CDR3. J lost 4 bases, V lost 4 bases, and 8 bases had no gene match. Germline V lookup: CDR1 MNHEY, CDR2 SMNVEV (reference sequence). The CDR3, as DNA: TGTGCCAGCAGTTCCCCGGGACTAGTAGGAGAGACCCAGTACTTC. It translates to CASSSPGLVGETQYF.

This clonotype was recorded at least ten times. This sequence joins TRBV5-1 and TRBJ2-1, with 7 nucleotides matching TRBD2. J lost 8 bases, V lost 3 bases, and 11 bases had no gene match. The V gene's germline CDR1 is SGHRS and CDR2 YFSETQ. CDR3 length equals 15 residues. The CDR3 DNA sequence: TGCGCCAGCAGCTCCCCGGGGAGGGGTGGCGATGAGCAGTTCTTC. Its translation is CASSSPGRGGDEQFF.